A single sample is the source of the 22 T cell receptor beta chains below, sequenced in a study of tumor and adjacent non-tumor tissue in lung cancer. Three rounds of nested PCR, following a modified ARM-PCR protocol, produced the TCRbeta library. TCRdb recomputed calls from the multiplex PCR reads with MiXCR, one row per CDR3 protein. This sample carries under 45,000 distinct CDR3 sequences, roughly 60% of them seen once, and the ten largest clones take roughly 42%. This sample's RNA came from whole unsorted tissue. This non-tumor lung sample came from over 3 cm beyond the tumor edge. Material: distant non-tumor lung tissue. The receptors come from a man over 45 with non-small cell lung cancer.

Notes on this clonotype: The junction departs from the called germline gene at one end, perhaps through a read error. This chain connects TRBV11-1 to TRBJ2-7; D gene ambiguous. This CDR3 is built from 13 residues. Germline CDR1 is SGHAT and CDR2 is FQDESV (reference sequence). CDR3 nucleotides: TGTGGTAGCAGCTTATCAGGATTCTTGGAGCAGTATTTC. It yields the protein CGSSLSGFLEQYF. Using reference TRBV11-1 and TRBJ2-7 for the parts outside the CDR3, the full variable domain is EAEVAQSPRYKITEKSQAVAFWCDPISGHATLYWYRQILGQGPELLVQFQDESVVDDSQLPKDRFSAERLKGVDSTLKIQPAELGDSAMYLCGSSLSGFLEQYFGPGTRLTVT.

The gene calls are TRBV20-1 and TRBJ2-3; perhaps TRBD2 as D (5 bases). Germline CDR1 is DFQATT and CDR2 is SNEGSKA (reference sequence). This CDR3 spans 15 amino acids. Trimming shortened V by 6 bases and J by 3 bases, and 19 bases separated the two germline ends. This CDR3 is CSARLPRRRTDTQYF. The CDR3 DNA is TGCAGTGCCCGTTTACCGAGGAGGCGAACAGATACGCAGTATTTT.

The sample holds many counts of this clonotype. The CDR3 region is CASSAVLDEKLFF. For the CDR3, the DNA is TGTGCCAGCAGCGCCGTTCTGGATGAAAAACTGTTTTTT. This chain connects TRBV6-1 to TRBJ1-4; no definite D call. The CDR3 is 13 residues long. V shed 6 bases and J shed 6 bases, with 11 bases lying between them. Germline values: CDR1 MNHNS, CDR2 SASEGT.

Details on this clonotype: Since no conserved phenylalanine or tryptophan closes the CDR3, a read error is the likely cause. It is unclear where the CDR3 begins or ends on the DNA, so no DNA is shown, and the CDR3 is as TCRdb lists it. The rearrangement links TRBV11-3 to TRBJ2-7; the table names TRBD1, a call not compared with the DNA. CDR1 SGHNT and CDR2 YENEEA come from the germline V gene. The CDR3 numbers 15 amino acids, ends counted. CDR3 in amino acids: CASSLGPPLWRVGAT.

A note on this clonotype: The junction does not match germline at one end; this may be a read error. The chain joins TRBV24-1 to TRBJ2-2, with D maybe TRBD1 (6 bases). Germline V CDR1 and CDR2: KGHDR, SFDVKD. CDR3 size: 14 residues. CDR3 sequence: CAAKAGQNTGELLF. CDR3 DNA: TGTGCCGCCAAGGCCGGACAGAACACCGGGGAGCTGCTTTTT.

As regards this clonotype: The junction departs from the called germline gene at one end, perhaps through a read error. In nucleotides, the CDR3 is TGTGTCGGCAGTTACACGACGTCGGGGGAGCCGTTTTTT. Translation: CVGSYTTSGEPFF. V gene TRBV6-5 combines with J gene TRBJ2-2; the D gene is possibly TRBD2 (6 bases). Germline CDR1 is MNHEY and CDR2 is SVGAGI. The length of the CDR3 is 13 residues.

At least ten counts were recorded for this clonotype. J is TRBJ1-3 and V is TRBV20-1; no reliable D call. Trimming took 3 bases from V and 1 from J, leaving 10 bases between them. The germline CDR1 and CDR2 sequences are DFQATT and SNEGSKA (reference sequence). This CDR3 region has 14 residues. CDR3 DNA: TGCAGTGCTAGTTTTTCGGCTTCTGGAAACACCATATATTTT. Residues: CSASFSASGNTIYF.

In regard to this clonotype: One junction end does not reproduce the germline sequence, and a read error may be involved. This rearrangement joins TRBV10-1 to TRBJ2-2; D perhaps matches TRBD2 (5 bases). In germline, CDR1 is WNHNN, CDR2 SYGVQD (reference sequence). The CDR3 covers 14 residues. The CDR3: CTSSGGVSTGERFF. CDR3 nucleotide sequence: TGCACCAGCAGTGGAGGAGTGAGCACCGGGGAGCGGTTTTTT.

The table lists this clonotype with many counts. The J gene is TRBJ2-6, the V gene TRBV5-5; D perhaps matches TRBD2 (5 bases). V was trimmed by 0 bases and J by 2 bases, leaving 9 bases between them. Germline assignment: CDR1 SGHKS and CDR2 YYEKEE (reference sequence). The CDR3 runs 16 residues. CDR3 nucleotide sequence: TGTGCCAGCAGCTTGGATGGAGCGGCTGGGGCCAACGTCCTGACTTTC. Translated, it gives CASSLDGAAGANVLTF.

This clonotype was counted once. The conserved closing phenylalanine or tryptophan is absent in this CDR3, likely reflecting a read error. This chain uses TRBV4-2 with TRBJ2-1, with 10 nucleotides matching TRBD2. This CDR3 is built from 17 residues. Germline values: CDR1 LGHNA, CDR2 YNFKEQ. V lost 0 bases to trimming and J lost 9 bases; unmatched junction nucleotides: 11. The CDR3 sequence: CASSQDRASGSIGEQFY. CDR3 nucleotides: TGTGCCAGCAGCCAAGATAGGGCTAGCGGGAGTATCGGTGAGCAGTTCTAC.

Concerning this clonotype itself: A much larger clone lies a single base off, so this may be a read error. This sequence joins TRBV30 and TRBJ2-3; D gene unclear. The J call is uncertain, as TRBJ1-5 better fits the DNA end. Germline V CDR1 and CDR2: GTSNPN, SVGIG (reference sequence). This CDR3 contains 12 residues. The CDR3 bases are TGTGCCTGGAGTCCCCAGCTGGTGGCGCAGCATTTT. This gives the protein CAWSPQLVAQHF.

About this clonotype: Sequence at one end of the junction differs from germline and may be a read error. The chain's CDR3 is CASNLALSGRSEQYF. The CDR3 DNA sequence: TGTGCCAGCAACTTAGCGCTCAGCGGGAGGAGCGAGCAGTACTTC. The genes are TRBV7-8 and TRBJ2-7, with 9 bases aligning to TRBD2. CDR3 size: 15 residues. CDR1 is SGHVS and CDR2 is FQNEAQ in the germline V gene.

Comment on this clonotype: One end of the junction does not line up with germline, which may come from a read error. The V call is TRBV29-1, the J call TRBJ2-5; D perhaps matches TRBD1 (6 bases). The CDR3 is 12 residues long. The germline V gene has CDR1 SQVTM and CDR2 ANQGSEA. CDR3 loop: CSIEQGCETQYF. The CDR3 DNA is TGCAGCATTGAACAGGGATGCGAGACCCAGTACTTC.

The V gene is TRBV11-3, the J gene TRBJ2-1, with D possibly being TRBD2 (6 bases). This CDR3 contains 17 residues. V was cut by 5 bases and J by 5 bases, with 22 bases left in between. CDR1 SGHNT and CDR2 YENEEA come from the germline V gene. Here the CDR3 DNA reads TGTGCCAGCAGCCCTGCGGGGCCGGGTGGCGCCCACAATGAGCAGTTCTTC. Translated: CASSPAGPGGAHNEQFF.

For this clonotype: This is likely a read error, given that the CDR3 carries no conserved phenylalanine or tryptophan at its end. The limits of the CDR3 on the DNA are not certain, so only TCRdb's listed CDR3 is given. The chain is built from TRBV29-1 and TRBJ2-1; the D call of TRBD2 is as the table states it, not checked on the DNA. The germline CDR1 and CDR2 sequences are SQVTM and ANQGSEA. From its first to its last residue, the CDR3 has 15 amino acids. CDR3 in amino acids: CSVEDRKGAGNEQLL.

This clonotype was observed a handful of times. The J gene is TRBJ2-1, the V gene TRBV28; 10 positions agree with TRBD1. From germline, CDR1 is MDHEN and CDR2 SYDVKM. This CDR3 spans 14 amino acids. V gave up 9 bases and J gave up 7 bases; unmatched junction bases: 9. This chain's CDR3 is CASMTGGPLNEQFF. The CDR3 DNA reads TGTGCCAGTATGACAGGGGGCCCCCTTAATGAGCAGTTCTTC.

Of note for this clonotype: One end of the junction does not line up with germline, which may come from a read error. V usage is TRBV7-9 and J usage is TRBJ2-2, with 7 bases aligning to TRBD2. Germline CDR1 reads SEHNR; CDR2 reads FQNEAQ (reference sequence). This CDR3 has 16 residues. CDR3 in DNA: TGTGCCAGCAGCGCAACCAGCGGGACGTACCCCGGGAAGCTGTTTTTT. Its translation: CASSATSGTYPGKLFF.

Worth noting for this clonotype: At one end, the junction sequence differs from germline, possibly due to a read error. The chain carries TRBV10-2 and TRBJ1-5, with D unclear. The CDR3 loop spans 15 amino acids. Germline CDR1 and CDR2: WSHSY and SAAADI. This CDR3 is CDSSESTLSNQPQHF. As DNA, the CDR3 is TGCGACAGCAGTGAGTCAACTCTTAGTAATCAGCCCCAGCATTTT.

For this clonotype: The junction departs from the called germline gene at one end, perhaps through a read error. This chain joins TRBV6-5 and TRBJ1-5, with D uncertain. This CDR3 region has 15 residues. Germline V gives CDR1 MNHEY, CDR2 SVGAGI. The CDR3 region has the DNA TGCGCCAGCAGGTACACGACTGGGGAGGATCAGCCCCAGCATTTT. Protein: CASRYTTGEDQPQHF.

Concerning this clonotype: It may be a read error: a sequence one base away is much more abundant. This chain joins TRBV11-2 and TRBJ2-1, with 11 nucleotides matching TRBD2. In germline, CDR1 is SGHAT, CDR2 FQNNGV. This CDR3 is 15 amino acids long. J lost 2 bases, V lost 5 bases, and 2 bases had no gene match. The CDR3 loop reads CASSILAGAYNEQFF. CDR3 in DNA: TGTGCCAGCAGCATACTAGCGGGAGCCTACAATGAGCAGTTCTTC.

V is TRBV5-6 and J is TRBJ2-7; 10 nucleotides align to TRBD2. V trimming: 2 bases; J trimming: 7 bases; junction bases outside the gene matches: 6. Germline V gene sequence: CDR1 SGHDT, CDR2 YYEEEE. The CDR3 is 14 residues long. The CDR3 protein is CASSLIAGGNEQYF. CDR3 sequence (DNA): TGTGCCAGCAGCTTAATAGCGGGAGGTAATGAGCAGTACTTC. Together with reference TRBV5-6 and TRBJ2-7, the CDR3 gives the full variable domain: DAGVTQSPTHLIKTRGQQVTLRCSPKSGHDTVSWYQQALGQGPQFIFQYYEEEERQRGNFPDRFSGHQFPNYSSELNVNALLLGDSALYLCASSLIAGGNEQYFGPGTRLTVT.

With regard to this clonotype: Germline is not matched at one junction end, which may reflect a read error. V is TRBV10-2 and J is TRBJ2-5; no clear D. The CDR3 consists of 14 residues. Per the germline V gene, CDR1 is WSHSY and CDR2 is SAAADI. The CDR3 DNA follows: TGCGCCAGCAGTCTTTCGAGAGTGCAAGAGACCCAATACTTT. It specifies CASSLSRVQETQYF.